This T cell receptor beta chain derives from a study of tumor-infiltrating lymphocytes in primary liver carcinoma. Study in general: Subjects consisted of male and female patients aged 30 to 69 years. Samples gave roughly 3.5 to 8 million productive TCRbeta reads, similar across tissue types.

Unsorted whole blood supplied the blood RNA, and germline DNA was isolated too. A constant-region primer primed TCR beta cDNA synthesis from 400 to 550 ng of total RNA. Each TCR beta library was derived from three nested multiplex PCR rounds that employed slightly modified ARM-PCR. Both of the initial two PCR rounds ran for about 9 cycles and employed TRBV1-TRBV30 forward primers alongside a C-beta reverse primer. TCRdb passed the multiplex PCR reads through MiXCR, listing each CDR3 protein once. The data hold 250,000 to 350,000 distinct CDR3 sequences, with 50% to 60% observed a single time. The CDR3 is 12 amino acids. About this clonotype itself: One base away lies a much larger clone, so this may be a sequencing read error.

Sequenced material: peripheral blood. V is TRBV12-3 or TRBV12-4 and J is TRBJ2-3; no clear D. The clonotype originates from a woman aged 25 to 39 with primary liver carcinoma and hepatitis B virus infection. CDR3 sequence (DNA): TGCGCGCAACATGGTAGCACAGATACGCAGTATTTT. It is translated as CAQHGSTDTQYF.